This T cell receptor beta chain was sequenced for a study of T cell responses to AZD1222 COVID-19 vaccine. Pooled samples include second doses given at about 4 or 12 weeks. Study-wide results and caveats: Repertoire sampling happened only post peak T cell response.

To note about this clone: Antigen specificity is unknown.

Clones were read by immunoSEQ multiplex PCR, and TCRdb kept only the in-frame ones, dropping some. The repertoire holds 150,000 to 200,000 clones, approximately 88% seen once, with about 4.3% in the top ten. The material sequenced was peripheral blood, taken 28 days after the second AZD1222 dose. The receptor comes from an adult who received the AZD1222 COVID-19 vaccine.

CDR3 sequence: CASSEWMEEFF. CDR3 sequence (DNA): TGTGCCAGCAGTGAATGGATGGAGGAGTTCTTC. The chain links TRBV6-1 to TRBJ2-1, with D tentatively TRBD2 (5 bases). Between the trimmed V and J ends, which lost 2 bases and 14 bases, there was a span of 10 bases. The CDR3 consists of 11 residues. CDR1 MNHNS and CDR2 SASEGT come from the germline V gene.